These T cell receptor beta chains were read from a single sample in a study of T cell changes during pregnancy in multiple sclerosis. Some clones are missing from TCRdb's copy, which holds only in-frame ones; the method was immunoSEQ multiplex PCR. The sample contains about 39,000 clones, 90% to 95% of which appear only once. Material: CD4+ T cells from peripheral blood mononuclear cells, obtained after pregnancy. The origin of the receptors is a female donor with multiple sclerosis, enrolled in a pregnancy study. The CDR3 runs from the conserved cysteine through the conserved F or W. The order of the fields is D gene, J gene, clone size, V gene, CDR3 protein, CDR3 DNA. A D gene is named only where the DNA matches it firmly. Clone size, where shown, is once, few, many, or a class for clones that have expanded.

d_gene: NA
j_gene: TRBJ1-1
abundance: NA
v_gene: TRBV2
CDR3aa: CASTTDTMNTEAFF
CDR3nt: TGTGCCAGCACGACAGATACTATGAACACTGAAGCTTTCTTT

d_gene: TRBD1
j_gene: TRBJ2-7
abundance: NA
v_gene: TRBV10-3
CDR3aa: CAIGRDRGNEQYF
CDR3nt: TGTGCCATCGGCCGGGACAGGGGCAACGAGCAGTACTTC

d_gene: NA
j_gene: TRBJ1-2
abundance: NA
v_gene: TRBV29-1
CDR3aa: CSAEASFTGGYTF
CDR3nt: TGCAGCGCTGAGGCATCATTTACGGGAGGCTACACCTTC

d_gene: TRBD1
j_gene: TRBJ2-3
abundance: NA
v_gene: TRBV5-4
CDR3aa: CASSPSGQATDTQYF
CDR3nt: TGTGCCAGCAGCCCGTCGGGACAGGCGACAGATACGCAGTATTTT

d_gene: NA
j_gene: TRBJ2-5
abundance: once
v_gene: TRBV5-1
CDR3aa: CASSLAQKETQYF
CDR3nt: TGCGCCAGCAGCTTGGCCCAAAAAGAGACCCAGTACTTC

d_gene: NA
j_gene: TRBJ2-2
abundance: once
v_gene: TRBV19
CDR3aa: CASSIAGRRSTGELFF
CDR3nt: TGTGCCAGTAGTATAGCAGGGCGTCGAAGCACCGGGGAGCTGTTTTTT

d_gene: NA
j_gene: TRBJ2-5
abundance: NA
v_gene: TRBV19
CDR3aa: CASSPERETQYF
CDR3nt: TGTGCCAGTAGTCCAGAACGAGAGACCCAGTACTTC

d_gene: NA
j_gene: TRBJ1-1
abundance: NA
v_gene: TRBV11-2
CDR3aa: CASSPRSNTEAFF
CDR3nt: TGTGCCAGCAGCCCCCGCAGTAACACTGAAGCTTTCTTT

d_gene: NA
j_gene: TRBJ2-7
abundance: NA
v_gene: TRBV12-2
CDR3aa: CASRWERGTEYDYEQYF
CDR3nt: TGTGCAAGTCGCTGGGAACGGGGGACAGAGTACGACTACGAGCAGTACTTC

d_gene: NA
j_gene: TRBJ1-6
abundance: NA
v_gene: TRBV4-1
CDR3aa: CASSQALGEFSPLHF
CDR3nt: TGCGCCAGCAGCCAAGCCCTCGGGGAGTTTTCACCCCTCCACTTT

d_gene: NA
j_gene: TRBJ1-3
abundance: NA
v_gene: TRBV9
CDR3aa: CASSLSRSGNTIYF
CDR3nt: TGTGCCAGCAGCCTTTCGCGCTCTGGAAACACCATATATTTT

d_gene: TRBD2
j_gene: TRBJ2-1
abundance: NA
v_gene: TRBV15
CDR3aa: CATSTAGGQGNEQFF
CDR3nt: TGTGCCACCAGCACTGCGGGGGGGCAGGGCAATGAGCAGTTCTTC

d_gene: TRBD2
j_gene: TRBJ2-2
abundance: once
v_gene: TRBV9
CDR3aa: CASSVSGGGRINTGELFF
CDR3nt: TGTGCCAGCAGCGTATCAGGCGGGGGGAGAATTAATACCGGGGAGCTGTTTTTT

d_gene: TRBD2
j_gene: TRBJ2-7
abundance: NA
v_gene: TRBV6-5
CDR3aa: CASSYRGLASYEQYF
CDR3nt: TGTGCCAGCAGTTACCGGGGACTAGCTTCCTACGAGCAGTACTTC